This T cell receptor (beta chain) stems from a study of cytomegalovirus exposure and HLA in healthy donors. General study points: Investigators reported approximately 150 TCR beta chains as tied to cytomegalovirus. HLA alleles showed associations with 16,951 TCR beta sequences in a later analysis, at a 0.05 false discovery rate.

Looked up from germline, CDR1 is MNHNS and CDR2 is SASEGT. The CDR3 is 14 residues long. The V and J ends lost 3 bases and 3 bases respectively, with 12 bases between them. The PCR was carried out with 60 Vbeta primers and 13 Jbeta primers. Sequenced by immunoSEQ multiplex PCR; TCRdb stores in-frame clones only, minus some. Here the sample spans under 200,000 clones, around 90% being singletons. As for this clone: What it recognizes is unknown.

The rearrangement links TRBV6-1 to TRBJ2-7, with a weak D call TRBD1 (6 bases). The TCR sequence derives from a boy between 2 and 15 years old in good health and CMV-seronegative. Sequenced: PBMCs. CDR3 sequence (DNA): TGTGCCAGCAGTGATTTAACAGGGTACTACGAGCAGTACTTC. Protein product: CASSDLTGYYEQYF.